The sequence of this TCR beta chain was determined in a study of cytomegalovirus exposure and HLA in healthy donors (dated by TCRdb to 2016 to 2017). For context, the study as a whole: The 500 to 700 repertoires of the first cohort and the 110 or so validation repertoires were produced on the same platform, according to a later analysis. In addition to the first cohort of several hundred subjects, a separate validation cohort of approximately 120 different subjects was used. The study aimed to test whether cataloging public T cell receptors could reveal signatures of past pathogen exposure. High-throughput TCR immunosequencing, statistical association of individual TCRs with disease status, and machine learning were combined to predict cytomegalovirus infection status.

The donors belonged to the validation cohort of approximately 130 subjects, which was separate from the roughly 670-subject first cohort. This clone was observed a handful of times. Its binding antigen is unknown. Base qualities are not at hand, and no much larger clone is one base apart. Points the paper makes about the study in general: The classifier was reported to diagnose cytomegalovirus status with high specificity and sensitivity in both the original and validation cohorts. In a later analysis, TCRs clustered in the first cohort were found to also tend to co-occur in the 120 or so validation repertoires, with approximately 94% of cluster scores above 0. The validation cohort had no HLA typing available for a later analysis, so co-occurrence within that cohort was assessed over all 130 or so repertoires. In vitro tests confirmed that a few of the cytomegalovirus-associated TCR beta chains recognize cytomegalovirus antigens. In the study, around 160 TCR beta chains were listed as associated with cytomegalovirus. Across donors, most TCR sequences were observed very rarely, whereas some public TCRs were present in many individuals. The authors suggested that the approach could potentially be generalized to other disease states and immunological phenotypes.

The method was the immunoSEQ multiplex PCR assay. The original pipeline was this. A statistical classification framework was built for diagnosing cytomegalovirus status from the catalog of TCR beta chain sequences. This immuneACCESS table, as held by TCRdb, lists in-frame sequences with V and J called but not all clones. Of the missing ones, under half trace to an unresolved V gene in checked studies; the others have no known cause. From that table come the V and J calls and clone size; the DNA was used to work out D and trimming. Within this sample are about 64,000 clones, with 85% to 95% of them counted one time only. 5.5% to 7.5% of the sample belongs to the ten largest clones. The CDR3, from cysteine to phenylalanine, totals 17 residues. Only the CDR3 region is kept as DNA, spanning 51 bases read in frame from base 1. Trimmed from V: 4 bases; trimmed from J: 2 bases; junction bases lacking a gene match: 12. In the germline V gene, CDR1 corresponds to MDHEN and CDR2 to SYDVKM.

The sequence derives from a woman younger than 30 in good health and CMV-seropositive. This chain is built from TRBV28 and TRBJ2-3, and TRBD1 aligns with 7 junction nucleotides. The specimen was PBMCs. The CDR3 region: CASSSSRDSLYTDTQYF. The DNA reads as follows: TGTGCCAGCAGTTCCAGCCGGGACAGCCTTTACACAGATACGCAGTATTTT.